The clone carrying this TCR beta chain was seen a few times. The sample is drawn from a study of CD8+ T cells in alopecia areata. Extracted RNA was reverse transcribed into cDNA, the sequencing template. Generated by immunoSEQ multiplex PCR, the TCRdb table keeps only in-frame clones and is missing some. The data hold roughly 250,000 clones, with around two thirds observed a single time. The source material was CD4+ T cells sorted from blood, sampled at week 0. The receptor's source is a human donor with alopecia areata.

The CDR3 DNA reads TGTGCCAGCAGTTCAGACAGGGTTCTGTACTTC. This gives the protein CASSSDRVLYF. The rearrangement links TRBV27 to TRBJ2-7, with 7 bases lining up with TRBD1. Germline CDR1 reads MNHEY; CDR2 reads SMNVEV (reference sequence). The CDR3 totals 11 residues. Unmatched junction bases numbered 6, after V lost 4 bases and J lost 12 bases.